Listed below are T cell receptor beta chains from one sample, sequenced in a study of OX40 agonist ivuxolimab in advanced cancers. Measured with immunoSEQ multiplex PCR; TCRdb has only the in-frame clones, and not every one. The table shows about 77,000 clones, with about 86% occurring only once. The sequenced sample was CD4+ or CD8+ T cells sorted from blood, obtained in a trial of the OX40 agonist ivuxolimab. These receptors originate from an adult with an advanced solid tumor such as melanoma, head and neck, liver or kidney cancer. CDR3s include the opening cysteine and the closing phenylalanine or tryptophan. D genes are given only for firm matches. A row's size may be missing; if present it is once, few, many or a size class.

clone_size d_call j_call v_call cdr3_aa cdr3_nt
once . TRBJ1-5 TRBV11-2 CASSLGLNQPQHF TGTGCCAGCAGCTTGGGGCTCAATCAGCCCCAGCATTTT
. . TRBJ2-7 TRBV20-1 CSASVAFEQYF TGCAGTGCTAGTGTAGCTTTCGAGCAGTACTTC
few TRBD1 TRBJ2-7 TRBV5-4 CASSLGPGTGAYEQYF TGTGCCAGCAGCTTAGGCCCCGGGACAGGGGCCTACGAGCAGTACTTC
. TRBD1 TRBJ1-6 TRBV7-2 CASSREGARSNNSPLHF TGTGCCAGCAGCCGGGAGGGGGCGCGCTCGAATAATTCACCCCTCCACTTT
. . TRBJ2-7 TRBV19 CASSRLAGLPYEQYF TGTGCCAGTAGTAGATTGGCGGGGTTACCCTACGAGCAGTACTTC
. . TRBJ2-3 TRBV29-1 CSGLSGPGLQDTQYF TGCAGCGGTCTCTCCGGACCAGGCCTCCAGGATACGCAGTATTTT
. TRBD1 TRBJ1-5 TRBV6-1 CASSELITGGGQPQHF TGTGCCAGCAGTGAATTAATAACAGGGGGCGGTCAGCCCCAGCATTTT
. TRBD1 TRBJ1-1 TRBV4-2 CASSQDLAGGRTEAFF TGTGCCAGCAGCCAAGACTTGGCAGGGGGCAGGACTGAAGCTTTCTTT
few . TRBJ1-5 TRBV28 CASSLPSSNQPQHF TGTGCCAGCAGTCTCCCGAGCAGCAATCAGCCCCAGCATTTT
. . TRBJ2-7 TRBV9 CASSPRPNYEQYF TGTGCCAGCAGCCCCCGACCCAATTACGAGCAGTACTTC
. . TRBJ1-4 TRBV18 CASSESVLNEKLFF TGTGCCAGCTCGGAAAGTGTCCTTAATGAAAAACTGTTTTTT
. . TRBJ1-5 TRBV6-5 CASSHREAQPQHF TGTGCCAGCAGCCACAGGGAGGCTCAGCCCCAGCATTTT
. . TRBJ1-4 TRBV28 CASTGGKEKLFF TGTGCCAGCACCGGAGGAAAGGAAAAACTGTTTTTT
. TRBD2 TRBJ2-1 TRBV7-2 CASSLAGTSGSYNEQFF TGTGCCAGCAGCTTAGCCGGGACTAGCGGCTCCTACAATGAGCAGTTCTTC
once TRBD1 TRBJ1-1 TRBV6-5 CASSYPGGEGTEAFF TGTGCCAGCAGTTACCCAGGGGGCGAGGGGACTGAAGCTTTCTTT
. TRBD1 TRBJ1-5 TRBV6-1 CASSEAAHGRTGPGVSNQPQHF TGTGCCAGCAGTGAAGCGGCCCACGGTCGGACAGGGCCTGGAGTAAGCAATCAGCCCCAGCATTTT
few TRBD1 TRBJ2-2 TRBV27 CASSPGDRFTGELFF TGTGCCAGCAGCCCAGGGGACAGATTCACCGGGGAGCTGTTTTTT
. TRBD1 TRBJ1-1 TRBV25-1 CASVSDRGGTEAFF TGTGCCAGCGTAAGTGACAGGGGTGGGACTGAAGCTTTCTTT
once TRBD1 TRBJ1-2 TRBV5-1 CASSLEQGANGYTF TGCGCCAGCAGCTTGGAACAGGGGGCGAATGGCTACACCTTC
once . TRBJ1-5 TRBV10-3 CAISDGQPNQPQHF TGTGCCATCAGTGACGGACAGCCTAATCAGCCCCAGCATTTT
. TRBD2 TRBJ2-1 TRBV7-2 CASSEFRTSLYNEQFF TGTGCCAGCAGCGAGTTCCGGACTAGCCTTTACAATGAGCAGTTCTTC
. . TRBJ1-5 TRBV7-9 CASSALVGQPQHF TGTGCCAGCAGCGCTTTGGTGGGTCAGCCCCAGCATTTT
. . TRBJ2-1 TRBV21-1 CASSFHPGRGRTSGTYNEQFF TGTGCCAGCAGCTTCCACCCCGGCAGGGGGCGGACTAGCGGGACCTACAATGAGCAGTTCTTC
. TRBD2 TRBJ2-1 TRBV6-5 CASSPLAGVGIEQFF TGTGCCAGCAGCCCACTAGCGGGAGTCGGGATTGAGCAGTTCTTC
. TRBD2 TRBJ2-5 TRBV15 CATSRVRTRTQETQYF TGTGCCACCAGCAGAGTACGGACTAGGACCCAAGAGACCCAGTACTTC
. . TRBJ2-3 TRBV7-8 CASSWRDQDTQYF TGTGCCAGCAGCTGGCGGGATCAAGATACGCAGTATTTT
. TRBD1 TRBJ1-2 TRBV6-6 CASSGQGANYGYTF TGTGCCAGCAGCGGACAGGGGGCTAACTATGGCTACACCTTC
. TRBD1 TRBJ2-2 TRBV2 CASRQRTGGRTGELFF TGTGCCAGCAGACAGCGGACAGGGGGAAGGACCGGGGAGCTGTTTTTT
. TRBD1 TRBJ1-5 TRBV19 CASRDRGDQPQHF TGTGCCAGTAGGGACAGGGGAGATCAGCCCCAGCATTTT
medium-sized . TRBJ1-1 TRBV4-1 CASSQAGKERTEAFF TGCGCCAGCAGCCAAGCGGGAAAGGAGCGCACTGAAGCTTTCTTT
. TRBD1 TRBJ2-7 TRBV11-2 CASSSTTGLYEQYF TGTGCCAGCAGCTCCACGACAGGGCTGTACGAGCAGTACTTC
. . TRBJ2-2 TRBV5-1 CASSEAGLEAGELFF TGCGCCAGCAGCGAAGCAGGGTTAGAGGCCGGGGAGCTGTTTTTT
. TRBD1 TRBJ2-7 TRBV4-2 CASSHRQGRYEQYF TGTGCCAGCAGCCACAGACAGGGGAGGTACGAGCAGTACTTC
few TRBD1 TRBJ2-3 TRBV7-3 CASSAGTGTPYTQYF TGTGCCAGCAGCGCCGGGACAGGGACCCCTTATACGCAGTATTTT
. TRBD2 TRBJ2-1 TRBV30 CAGTSGSWNEQFF TGTGCCGGGACTAGCGGGAGTTGGAATGAGCAGTTCTTC
. . TRBJ2-7 TRBV5-1 CASSLDRDYEQYF TGCGCCAGCAGCTTGGACAGGGACTACGAGCAGTACTTC
. . TRBJ2-6 TRBV7-3 CASSVTGISGANVLTF TGTGCCAGCAGCGTAACAGGGATCTCTGGGGCCAACGTCCTGACTTTC
. . TRBJ1-1 TRBV7-2 CASSLAGPRENTEAFF TGTGCCAGCAGCTTAGCGGGTCCCCGGGAGAACACTGAAGCTTTCTTT
. . TRBJ2-2 TRBV27 CASSYRATQFPGELFF TGTGCCAGCAGTTACCGGGCCACACAGTTCCCCGGGGAGCTGTTTTTT
. TRBD2 TRBJ2-3 TRBV28 CASSRGGVWTDTQYF TGTGCCAGCAGCCGGGGGGGGGTTTGGACAGATACGCAGTATTTT
. . TRBJ2-2 TRBV7-8 CASKRESGTGELFF TGTGCCAGCAAACGGGAGTCGGGCACCGGGGAGCTGTTTTTT
. TRBD1 TRBJ2-2 TRBV10-1 CASSDRGPYTGELFF TGCGCCAGCAGCGACAGGGGCCCCTACACCGGGGAGCTGTTTTTT
once TRBD1 TRBJ1-2 TRBV10-2 CASSGLQGHGYTF TGCGCCAGCAGTGGCCTACAGGGGCATGGCTACACCTTC